This is a list of T cell receptor beta chains from one sample in a study of T cell responses to AZD1222 COVID-19 vaccine. TCRdb keeps only in-frame clones here, not all; method: immunoSEQ multiplex PCR. The table records about 140,000 clones, approximately 92% of them present only once. Sequences were derived from peripheral blood, sampled 28 days after the second AZD1222 dose. The receptors shown here come from an adult who received the AZD1222 COVID-19 vaccine. Each CDR3 is given with its conserved first and last residue. Each record gives: J gene, D gene, V gene, clone size, CDR3 DNA, CDR3 protein. The D gene is left open where the match is weak. Size tells how often a clone was seen (once, few, many) or the class of an expanded clone, and some rows leave it out.

J: TRBJ2-5
D: .
V: TRBV27
size: .
DNA: TGTGCCAGCTCAAGACAGGCACAAGAGACCCAGTACTTC
CDR3: CASSRQAQETQYF

J: TRBJ1-5
D: TRBD1
V: TRBV19
size: once
DNA: TGTGCCAGTAGTATAGGGGGGAGGGGGCGCGGTCAGCCCCAGCATTTT
CDR3: CASSIGGRGRGQPQHF

J: TRBJ1-2
D: .
V: TRBV6-6
size: few
DNA: TGTGCCAGCAGTTACGGCCGGGAAAGCGGCTACACCTTC
CDR3: CASSYGRESGYTF

J: TRBJ2-7
D: .
V: TRBV12-3/TRBV12-4
size: .
DNA: TGTGCCAGCAGTTTCGATGAGATCTACGAGCAGTACTTC
CDR3: CASSFDEIYEQYF

J: TRBJ2-7
D: .
V: TRBV28
size: .
DNA: TGTGCCAGCAGTTCCTTGGACTACGAGCAGTACTTC
CDR3: CASSSLDYEQYF

J: TRBJ1-1
D: .
V: TRBV9
size: .
DNA: TGTGCCAGCAGCGTCCAGGCAGGGTGGACCACTGAAGCTTTCTTT
CDR3: CASSVQAGWTTEAFF

J: TRBJ1-2
D: .
V: TRBV7-2
size: .
DNA: TGTGCCAGCAGCTTAAGGTTTCAGGGTACTTCAGAGGGCTACACCTTC
CDR3: CASSLRFQGTSEGYTF

J: TRBJ2-7
D: .
V: TRBV7-9
size: once
DNA: TGTGCCAGCAGCTCAACAGGGTTGACCTACGAGCAGTACTTC
CDR3: CASSSTGLTYEQYF

J: TRBJ2-5
D: TRBD1
V: TRBV15
size: .
DNA: TGTGCCATCAGTATCACAGGGGGCTCAGAGACCCAGTACTTC
CDR3: CAISITGGSETQYF

J: TRBJ2-7
D: .
V: TRBV11-2
size: .
DNA: TGTGCCAGCAGCTTCGTTGAGGTGGGGCCCTACGAGCAGTACTTC
CDR3: CASSFVEVGPYEQYF

J: TRBJ2-3
D: .
V: TRBV30
size: .
DNA: TGTGCCTGGAGTGTACAAGATACGCAGTATTTT
CDR3: CAWSVQDTQYF

J: TRBJ2-3
D: .
V: TRBV4-1
size: .
DNA: TGCGCCAGCAGCCAAGATAGTACCGGCAGGGTGACAGATACGCAGTATTTT
CDR3: CASSQDSTGRVTDTQYF

J: TRBJ2-7
D: .
V: TRBV5-6
size: .
DNA: TGTGCCAGCAGCGATACAGGGTCCTACGAGCAGTACTTC
CDR3: CASSDTGSYEQYF

J: TRBJ2-2
D: TRBD2
V: TRBV15
size: .
DNA: TGTGCCACCAGCTTTGGCGGGGGGATTAACACCGGGGAGCTGTTTTTT
CDR3: CATSFGGGINTGELFF

J: TRBJ1-1
D: .
V: TRBV6-2/TRBV6-3
size: .
DNA: TGTGCCAGCAGTGCGAGTTTGAACACTGAAGCTTTCTTT
CDR3: CASSASLNTEAFF

J: TRBJ2-3
D: .
V: TRBV12-3/TRBV12-4
size: .
DNA: TGTGCCAGCAGTTTCGCCGACGGAGATACGCAGTATTTT
CDR3: CASSFADGDTQYF

J: TRBJ2-1
D: TRBD1
V: TRBV4-1
size: .
DNA: TGCGCCAGCAGCCAGGATCCTACAGGGGGCTCCTACAATGAGCAGTTCTTC
CDR3: CASSQDPTGGSYNEQFF

J: TRBJ2-2
D: .
V: TRBV11-2
size: .
DNA: TGTGCCAGCAGCTTAGTCCTTATGGGGTCGGGGGAGCTGTTTTTT
CDR3: CASSLVLMGSGELFF

J: TRBJ1-2
D: TRBD1
V: TRBV13
size: .
DNA: TGTGCCAGCAGCTTAGAGGGACAGACAAACTATGGCTACACCTTC
CDR3: CASSLEGQTNYGYTF

J: TRBJ2-5
D: TRBD2
V: TRBV7-2
size: .
DNA: TGTGCCAGCAGCTTACAGTCTAGCGGGAAGACCCAGTACTTC
CDR3: CASSLQSSGKTQYF

J: TRBJ2-1
D: .
V: TRBV28
size: .
DNA: TGTGCCAGCAGTTTAAGGGAGAGACAGTTCTTC
CDR3: CASSLRERQFF

J: TRBJ2-5
D: .
V: TRBV4-2
size: once
DNA: TGTGCCAGCAGCCAAGATTCAGTACTAGAAGAGACCCAGTACTTC
CDR3: CASSQDSVLEETQYF

J: TRBJ1-2
D: .
V: TRBV12-5
size: .
DNA: TGTGCTAGTGGTTCGTTGACAGAGTACTTAGCCGGCTACACCTTC
CDR3: CASGSLTEYLAGYTF

J: TRBJ2-3
D: .
V: TRBV7-9
size: .
DNA: TGTGCCAGCAGCCAAGGGACCTTCACAGATACGCAGTATTTT
CDR3: CASSQGTFTDTQYF

J: TRBJ1-5
D: .
V: TRBV23-1
size: .
DNA: TGCGCCAGCAGTCAAACCCTACAGGAAAAAAGCAATCAGCCCCAGCATTTT
CDR3: CASSQTLQEKSNQPQHF

J: TRBJ2-2
D: .
V: TRBV6-5
size: .
DNA: TGTGCCAGCAGTTACTCGAGGGCGAACACCGGGGAGCTGTTTTTT
CDR3: CASSYSRANTGELFF

J: TRBJ1-2
D: TRBD1
V: TRBV4-3
size: .
DNA: TGCGCCAGCAGCCAGGCAGGGGGCCTATATGGCTACACCTTC
CDR3: CASSQAGGLYGYTF

J: TRBJ1-2
D: .
V: TRBV6-5
size: .
DNA: TGTGCCAGCAGTTACTCGAATACGAATGGCTACACCTTC
CDR3: CASSYSNTNGYTF

J: TRBJ1-6
D: TRBD1
V: TRBV3-1/TRBV3-2
size: .
DNA: TGTGCCAGCAGCCAAGGGGACAGGGCGGATTCACCCCTCCACTTT
CDR3: CASSQGDRADSPLHF

J: TRBJ2-5
D: .
V: TRBV6-1
size: .
DNA: TGTGCCAGCAGTGAACCCCCAGGGTGGGCCCAGTACTTC
CDR3: CASSEPPGWAQYF

J: TRBJ1-6
D: .
V: TRBV6-5
size: .
DNA: TGTGCCAGCAGTTTGGGGGCGTCTGGTAATTCACCCCTCCACTTT
CDR3: CASSLGASGNSPLHF

J: TRBJ2-3
D: TRBD2
V: TRBV29-1
size: .
DNA: TGCAGCGTTGCGGGCGGGGGGGAAGGCGAAACGCAGTATTTT
CDR3: CSVAGGGEGETQYF

J: TRBJ2-7
D: .
V: TRBV18
size: .
DNA: TGTGCCAGCTCACCGTCGACCTACGAGCAGTACTTC
CDR3: CASSPSTYEQYF

J: TRBJ1-2
D: TRBD1
V: TRBV12-5
size: .
DNA: TGTGCTAGTGGGGCCGGGACAGGGGTTGGCTACACCTTC
CDR3: CASGAGTGVGYTF

J: TRBJ2-3
D: .
V: TRBV11-2
size: .
DNA: TGTGCCAGCAGCTTGCAGGGACCCCAGCGGACGCAGTATTTT
CDR3: CASSLQGPQRTQYF

J: TRBJ2-7
D: .
V: TRBV27
size: .
DNA: TGTGCCAGCAGTTTATCGGCACTTGGGGACGAGCAGTACTTC
CDR3: CASSLSALGDEQYF

J: TRBJ1-2
D: .
V: TRBV30
size: .
DNA: TGTGCCTGGAGTGTAGGCCAGGGGTCCAACTATGGCTACACCTTC
CDR3: CAWSVGQGSNYGYTF

J: TRBJ2-1
D: .
V: TRBV18
size: .
DNA: TGTGCCAGCTCACCACTAGGGGGATCCTACAATGAGCAGTTCTTC
CDR3: CASSPLGGSYNEQFF

J: TRBJ1-2
D: TRBD1
V: TRBV2
size: .
DNA: TGTGCCAGCACTCGCTTCCCCCAGGGGGGTAGTGAATATGGCTACACCTTC
CDR3: CASTRFPQGGSEYGYTF

J: TRBJ1-1
D: TRBD1
V: TRBV6-6
size: .
DNA: TGTGCCAGCAGCGCCACAGGGGGCCTGAACACTGAAGCTTTCTTT
CDR3: CASSATGGLNTEAFF

J: TRBJ2-2
D: .
V: TRBV24-1
size: .
DNA: TGTGCCACCAGTGACAGGGGCACCGGGGAGCTGTTTTTT
CDR3: CATSDRGTGELFF

J: TRBJ2-7
D: TRBD2
V: TRBV27
size: once
DNA: TGTGCCAGCAGTTTAGAAGCGGGGGGGCCCTACGAGCAGTACTTC
CDR3: CASSLEAGGPYEQYF

J: TRBJ1-1
D: TRBD1
V: TRBV6-1
size: .
DNA: TGTGCCAGCAGTGAAACAGGGGACACTGAAGCTTTCTTT
CDR3: CASSETGDTEAFF

J: TRBJ1-6
D: TRBD1
V: TRBV5-1
size: .
DNA: TGCGCCAGCAGCTTGGAACCGACAGGGGGTTGGTCACCCCTCCACTTT
CDR3: CASSLEPTGGWSPLHF

J: TRBJ2-3
D: .
V: TRBV3-1/TRBV3-2
size: .
DNA: TGTGCCAGCAGCGCCCGGGGCACAGATACGCAGTATTTT
CDR3: CASSARGTDTQYF

J: TRBJ1-4
D: .
V: TRBV5-1
size: .
DNA: TGCGCCAGCAGCATAGGGGAAAAGGGGGAAAAACTGTTTTTT
CDR3: CASSIGEKGEKLFF

J: TRBJ2-7
D: TRBD1
V: TRBV29-1
size: .
DNA: TGCAGCGCCGGGACAGCCTACGAGCAGTACTTC
CDR3: CSAGTAYEQYF

J: TRBJ1-2
D: TRBD1
V: TRBV30
size: .
DNA: TGTGCCTGGAGTGTACAGGGGAGCTATGGCTACACCTTC
CDR3: CAWSVQGSYGYTF

J: TRBJ1-1
D: .
V: TRBV28
size: .
DNA: TGTGCCAGCAGTTTTCCCCAGGGGCGGGGTACTGAAGCTTTCTTT
CDR3: CASSFPQGRGTEAFF

J: TRBJ2-2
D: TRBD2
V: TRBV9
size: once
DNA: TGTGCCAGCAGCGCCCCGGGGGTGACTAGCTTTGGGGAGCTGTTTTTT
CDR3: CASSAPGVTSFGELFF

J: TRBJ1-1
D: .
V: TRBV12-3/TRBV12-4
size: few
DNA: TGTGCCAGCAGGCGACGGATGAACACTGAAGCTTTCTTT
CDR3: CASRRRMNTEAFF

J: TRBJ1-2
D: .
V: TRBV7-9
size: once
DNA: TGTGCCAGCAGCTCTGGCCTGGTAGGAGGCTACACCTTC
CDR3: CASSSGLVGGYTF

J: TRBJ1-3
D: .
V: TRBV4-1
size: .
DNA: TGCGCCAGCAGCCAAGAGGTACACAGGGTCTACGGAAACACCATATATTTT
CDR3: CASSQEVHRVYGNTIYF

J: TRBJ2-7
D: .
V: TRBV27
size: .
DNA: TGTGCCAGCAGTTTAGGGTTGGGGGGTTACGAGCAGTACTTC
CDR3: CASSLGLGGYEQYF

J: TRBJ2-2
D: .
V: TRBV9
size: few
DNA: TGTGCCAGCAGCACGAACACCGGGGAGCTGTTTTTT
CDR3: CASSTNTGELFF